The present T cell receptor beta chain was sequenced within a study of OX40 agonist ivuxolimab in advanced cancers. Study-wide points: There was clonal expansion of CD4+ and CD8+ blood T cells by week 6 at 0.1 to 3.0 mg/kg.

The CDR3 sequence is 15 residues long. Germline V gene data show CDR1 as SQVTM and CDR2 as ANQGSEA. V lost 7 bases and J 1 base, leaving 16 bases between the germline ends. Profiling relied on immunoSEQ multiplex PCR, and the TCRdb table lists in-frame clones only, not all of them. The table lists approximately 82,000 clones, 70% to 90% of them singletons, with approximately 0.8% in the top ten. Details on this clone: Antigen: not known.

The starting material was CD4+ or CD8+ T cells sorted from blood, obtained in a trial of the OX40 agonist ivuxolimab. The rearrangement joins TRBV29-1 to TRBJ2-2; D is tentatively TRBD1 or TRBD2 (5 bases each). The TCR comes from an adult with an advanced solid tumor such as melanoma, head and neck, liver or kidney cancer. The CDR3 sequence is CSAKRDGMNTGELFF. DNA of the CDR3: TGCAGCGCTAAACGGGACGGGATGAACACCGGGGAGCTGTTTTTT.